This paragraph covers one T cell receptor (beta chain) sequence. Its antigen is undetermined. This specimen comes from a study of shared clonotypes between healthy human individuals. Broader study findings: Around 5% of naive CD4 clonotypes were shared across a few donors.

V shed 3 bases, J shed 2 bases, and the junction held 17 bases outside the gene matches. The CDR3 is made up of 19 amino acids. Germline loops: CDR1 LGHNA, CDR2 YSLEER. In the authors' methods: ImmunoSEQ junction-only sequences lacked quality scores, so their filtering differed. Sequenced by immunoSEQ multiplex PCR; TCRdb stores in-frame clones only, minus some. The D gene and trimming were derived from the DNA, and the V and J assignments and clone size from that table. This table has 550,000 to 800,000 clones, 80% to 95% appearing once. The study drew its donors from healthy HIV-negative adults without recent acute infections or vaccinations.

The specimen sequenced was memory CD8+ T cells from PBMCs. Subset of the sample: CD45RO+ cells pooled with CCR7-negative TemRA cells. This clonotype originated in a man between 18 and 29 years old in good health. Some clones in this sample may be carry-over from other donors' samples. V is TRBV4-3 and J is TRBJ1-2; TRBD1 aligns across 8 bases. This CDR3 reads CASSQNLRTGSFPNYGYTF. The DNA for the CDR3 is TGCGCCAGCAGCCAGAATTTAAGGACAGGGTCCTTCCCCAACTATGGCTACACCTTC.